This is a list of T cell receptor beta chains from one sample in a study of blood T cell repertoires in COVID-19. This table comes from immunoSEQ multiplex PCR, and its TCRdb copy is limited to in-frame clones, with some not included. The data show 400,000 or so clones, approximately 91% seen once. The sequenced material came from peripheral blood. These receptors were collected from a middle-aged woman with COVID-19, enrolled during active disease. The CDR3 runs from the conserved cysteine through the conserved F or W. The order of the fields is J gene, D gene, CDR3 length, clone size, V gene, CDR3 DNA, CDR3 protein. D genes are given only for firm matches. Expanded clones get a size class; other rows say once, few or many, or leave the size out.

J gene: TRBJ2-7; D gene: TRBD2; CDR3 length: 15; clone size: -; V gene: TRBV5-1; CDR3 DNA: TGCGCCAGCAGCTTGGATAGCGGGAGGGCCTACGAGCAGTACTTC; CDR3 protein: CASSLDSGRAYEQYF
J gene: TRBJ2-1; D gene: TRBD2; CDR3 length: 20; clone size: once; V gene: TRBV6-6; CDR3 DNA: TGTGCCAGCAGCCGCGACCCAGGACTAGCGGGAGTGAGTTCCTACAATGAGCAGTTCTTC; CDR3 protein: CASSRDPGLAGVSSYNEQFF
J gene: TRBJ2-5; D gene: TRBD1; CDR3 length: 15; clone size: -; V gene: TRBV6-2/TRBV6-3; CDR3 DNA: TGTGCCAGCAGTTACGGGACAGGAGTTCAAGAGACCCAGTACTTC; CDR3 protein: CASSYGTGVQETQYF
J gene: TRBJ1-1; D gene: TRBD1; CDR3 length: 16; clone size: -; V gene: TRBV15; CDR3 DNA: TGTGCCACCAGCAGAGATCCCCCAGGGGGCTATACTGAAGCTTTCTTT; CDR3 protein: CATSRDPPGGYTEAFF
J gene: TRBJ2-5; D gene: TRBD2; CDR3 length: 17; clone size: -; V gene: TRBV9; CDR3 DNA: TGTGCCAGCAGCGTAGATCCTAGCGGGAGTATAAAAGAGACCCAGTACTTC; CDR3 protein: CASSVDPSGSIKETQYF
J gene: TRBJ1-6; D gene: TRBD1; CDR3 length: 16; clone size: -; V gene: TRBV4-2; CDR3 DNA: TGTGCCAGCAGGGAACCTACAGGGGGCTATAATTCACCCCTCCACTTT; CDR3 protein: CASREPTGGYNSPLHF
J gene: TRBJ1-1; D gene: -; CDR3 length: 15; clone size: -; V gene: TRBV7-2; CDR3 DNA: TGTGCCAGCAGCTTAGATGGGGGGGATAACACTGAAGCTTTCTTT; CDR3 protein: CASSLDGGDNTEAFF
J gene: TRBJ1-2; D gene: TRBD1; CDR3 length: 15; clone size: few; V gene: TRBV5-4; CDR3 DNA: TGTGCCAGCAGCTGGGGACAGAGCTCTAACTATGGCTACACCTTC; CDR3 protein: CASSWGQSSNYGYTF
J gene: TRBJ1-1; D gene: TRBD1; CDR3 length: 15; clone size: -; V gene: TRBV2; CDR3 DNA: TGTGCCAGCAGTGAAGCGGGACAGGGCATCCCTGAAGCTTTCTTT; CDR3 protein: CASSEAGQGIPEAFF
J gene: TRBJ2-1; D gene: -; CDR3 length: 15; clone size: -; V gene: TRBV5-8; CDR3 DNA: TGTGCCAGCAGCTTACCCGGGACTAGGGGGCATGAGCAGTTCTTC; CDR3 protein: CASSLPGTRGHEQFF
J gene: TRBJ1-2; D gene: -; CDR3 length: 16; clone size: -; V gene: TRBV5-1; CDR3 DNA: TGCGCCAGCAGCTCCGACGGATTAGGGGGATCCTATGGCTACACCTTC; CDR3 protein: CASSSDGLGGSYGYTF
J gene: TRBJ2-7; D gene: TRBD2; CDR3 length: 17; clone size: -; V gene: TRBV6-4; CDR3 DNA: TGTGCCAGCGGTCTTTTTAGCGGGACCAAAAAGAGTTACGAGCAGTACTTC; CDR3 protein: CASGLFSGTKKSYEQYF
J gene: TRBJ2-5; D gene: -; CDR3 length: 16; clone size: once; V gene: TRBV7-7; CDR3 DNA: TGTGCTAGCAGCTTAGGTTCGCTTCGGGAGTCCGAGACCCAGTACTTC; CDR3 protein: CASSLGSLRESETQYF
J gene: TRBJ1-4; D gene: -; CDR3 length: 19; clone size: -; V gene: TRBV27; CDR3 DNA: TGTGCCAGCAGTTCCCTCCCGACTGGGTGGAGAGGGCTTAATGAAAAACTGTTTTTT; CDR3 protein: CASSSLPTGWRGLNEKLFF